This T cell receptor beta chain comes out of a study of persistence of HIV-infected CD4 T cells. Study background: The sample holds CD4+ T cells responsive to CMV or HIV-1 Gag.

Trimming removed 5 bases at V and 8 bases at J, with 18 bases between. Germline CDR1 is SQVTM and CDR2 is ANQGSEA. CDR3 length equals 14 residues. Overlapping HIV-1 Gag 15-mer peptides at roughly 1 ug per peptide per mL were used. CD40L/CD69 double-negative CD45RO-high memory CD4+ T cells were collected. Donors had CD4+ T cell counts above 400 cells/uL and were CMV-seropositive. With regard to this clone: The antigen remains unidentified.

Sequencing used immunoSEQ version 4 in survey mode. Template was genomic DNA at 10 ng/uL, with up to 1 ug used per sample. The table came from immunoSEQ multiplex PCR; TCRdb's copy has only in-frame clones and leaves some out. The sample has approximately 40,000 clones, around 78% seen once. This rearrangement joins TRBV29-1 to TRBJ1-4; perhaps TRBD1 as D (6 bases). The receptor was isolated from an adult man with HIV who was CMV-seropositive. The material sequenced was CD4+ T cells sorted from PBMCs after approximately 19-hour stimulation, taken from a patient who received antiretroviral therapy. CDR3 coding DNA: TGCAGCGTTTCCTCAGGGGCCGTACCCGAAAAACTGTTTTTT. As protein: CSVSSGAVPEKLFF.